Reported below is one TCR beta chain. This specimen comes from a study of cytomegalovirus exposure and HLA in healthy donors. The PCR made use of 60 Vbeta and 13 Jbeta primers. Some clones are missing from TCRdb's copy, which holds only in-frame ones; the method was immunoSEQ multiplex PCR. Of around 280,000 clones in the sample, 85% to 90% are singletons; the top ten hold about 2%. Germline CDR1 SGHAT, CDR2 FQNNGV. This CDR3 has 13 residues. V was pared by 5 bases and J by 1 base, with 8 bases between. V gene TRBV11-2 combines with J gene TRBJ1-1; D gene uncertain. The receptor was derived from a woman aged 18-35 years in good health and CMV-seronegative. Sequenced sample: PBMCs. The CDR3 sequence: CASSLSGNTEAFF. The CDR3 DNA reads as TGTGCCAGCAGCCTGTCGGGGAACACTGAAGCTTTCTTT.